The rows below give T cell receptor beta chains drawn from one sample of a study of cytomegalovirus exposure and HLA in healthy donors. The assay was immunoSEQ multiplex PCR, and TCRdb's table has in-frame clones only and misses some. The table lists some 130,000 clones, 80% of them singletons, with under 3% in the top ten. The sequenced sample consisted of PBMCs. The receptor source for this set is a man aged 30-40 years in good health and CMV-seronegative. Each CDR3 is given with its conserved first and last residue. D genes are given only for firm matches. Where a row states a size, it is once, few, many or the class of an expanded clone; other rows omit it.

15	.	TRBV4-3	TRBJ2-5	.	TGCGCCAGCAGCCAAGAGGGGCTCGAAGGGGAGACCCAGTACTTC	CASSQEGLEGETQYF
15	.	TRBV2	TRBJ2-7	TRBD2	TGTGCCGGCAGTGTAAGGACTAGCGCACCCTACGAGCAGTACTTC	CAGSVRTSAPYEQYF
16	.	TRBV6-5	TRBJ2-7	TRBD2	TGTGCCAGCAGTTACTCGAGGGACTATGGCTTCTACGAGCAGTACTTC	CASSYSRDYGFYEQYF
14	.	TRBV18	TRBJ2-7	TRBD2	TGTGCCAGCTCACCGGGACTAGCAGACTACGAGCAGTACTTC	CASSPGLADYEQYF
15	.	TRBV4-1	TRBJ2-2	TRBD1	TGCGCCAGCAGCCAACAGGGGGCGAACACCGGGGAGCTGTTTTTT	CASSQQGANTGELFF
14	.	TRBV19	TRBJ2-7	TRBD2	TGTGCCAGTAGTGTGACTAGCGGGTCCTACGAGCAGTACTTC	CASSVTSGSYEQYF
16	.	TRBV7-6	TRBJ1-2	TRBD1	TGTGCCAGCAGCCCGCACACAGAGGGACAGGGTAACGGCTACACCTTC	CASSPHTEGQGNGYTF
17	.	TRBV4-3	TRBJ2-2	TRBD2	TGCGCCAGCAGCCAGAAGGGTCGGGGGGTTTTTGGCGGGGAGCTGTTTTTT	CASSQKGRGVFGGELFF
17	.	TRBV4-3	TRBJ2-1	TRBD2	TGCGCCAGCAGCCCGAACTCCGGGACTAGCGGGAGCGACGAGCAGTTCTTC	CASSPNSGTSGSDEQFF
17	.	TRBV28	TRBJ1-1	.	TGTGCCAGCAGGCAAGACAATAACCAGGTGACACTGAGTGAAGCTTTCTTT	CASRQDNNQVTLSEAFF
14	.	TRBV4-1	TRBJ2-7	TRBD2	TGCGCCAGCAGCCCGGGACTAGCGTTGAGGGAGCAGTACTTC	CASSPGLALREQYF
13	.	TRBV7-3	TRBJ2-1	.	TGTGCCAGCAGCTTAACCGTTCAGGGTGAGCAGTTCTTC	CASSLTVQGEQFF
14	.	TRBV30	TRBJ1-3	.	TGTGCCTGGAGTCTCAGAGGGTCTGGAAACACCATATATTTT	CAWSLRGSGNTIYF
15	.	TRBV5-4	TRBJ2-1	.	TGTGCCAGCAGCTTTGACATGGGCTCCTACAATGAGCAGTTCTTC	CASSFDMGSYNEQFF
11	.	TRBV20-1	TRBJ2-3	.	TGCAGTGCTCCCAGGGCGTATACGCAGTATTTT	CSAPRAYTQYF
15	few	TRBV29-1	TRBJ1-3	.	TGCAGCGTTGAAGGAGACTTCAATTCTGGAAACACCATATATTTT	CSVEGDFNSGNTIYF
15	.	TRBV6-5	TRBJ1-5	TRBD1	TGTGCCAGCAGTTACGATGGACAGGGGAATCAGCCCCAGCATTTT	CASSYDGQGNQPQHF
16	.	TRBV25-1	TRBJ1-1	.	TGTGCCAGCAGTGAATCCCACAGTACACCGAACACTGAAGCTTTCTTT	CASSESHSTPNTEAFF
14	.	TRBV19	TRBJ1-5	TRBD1	TGTGCCGGTTCGATGACAGGGGAGGATCAGCCCCAGCATTTT	CAGSMTGEDQPQHF
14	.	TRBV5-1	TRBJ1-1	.	TGCGCCAGCAGAGGACTAGTGGCAAACACTGAAGCTTTCTTT	CASRGLVANTEAFF
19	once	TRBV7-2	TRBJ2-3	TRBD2	TGTGCCAGCAGTCGACCCGGGACTAGCGGGTCGGTAATCACAGATACGCAGTATTTT	CASSRPGTSGSVITDTQYF
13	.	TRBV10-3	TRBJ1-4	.	TGTGCCATCGGCACAGGTCCAAATGAAAAACTGTTTTTT	CAIGTGPNEKLFF
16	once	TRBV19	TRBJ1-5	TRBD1	TGTGCCAGTAGTATGGACAGGGGGCGCCCCAATCAGCCCCAGAATTTT	CASSMDRGRPNQPQNF
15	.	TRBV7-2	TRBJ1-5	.	TGTGCCAGCAGCCAACAGGGAAATAGCAATCAGCCCCAGCATTTT	CASSQQGNSNQPQHF
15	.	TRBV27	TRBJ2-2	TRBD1	TGTGCCAGCAGTTCCGGGACAGCGAACACCGGGGAGCTGTTTTTT	CASSSGTANTGELFF